These 15 T cell receptor beta chains were all obtained from the same sample, sequenced in a study of blood T cell repertoires in COVID-19 (dated by TCRdb to about 2020). Library method: the immunoSEQ multiplex PCR assay. TCRdb re-hosts the immuneACCESS table, in-frame sequences only. Its copies lack some clones; in the studies checked, an unresolved V gene accounts for under half of them, and the cause for the rest is not known. In all, the sample holds roughly 250,000 clones, and 90% to 95% of those were seen once. Jointly, the top ten make up 1.2% of the sample. Sequencing input: PBMCs or T cells enriched from blood (not recorded which). The receptors here all came from a human donor in a cohort exposed to, infected with or recovered from COVID-19 (not recorded which). The donor label of this sample is uncertain.

The chain links TRBV5-5 to TRBJ2-3; D may be TRBD2 (6 bases). Germline assignment: CDR1 SGHKS and CDR2 YYEKEE (reference sequence). V was clipped by 0 bases and J by 0 bases, with 8 bases between them. CDR3 size: 15 residues. The CDR3 sequence: CASSLGGVSTDTQYF. The CDR3 nucleotides read TGTGCCAGCAGCTTGGGCGGGGTCAGCACAGATACGCAGTATTTT.

The rearrangement uses TRBV25-1 and TRBJ1-4; weak D call: TRBD1 (6 bases). V was cut by 4 bases and J by 3 bases, with 12 bases left in between. This CDR3 contains 15 residues. From germline, CDR1 is MGHDK and CDR2 SYGVNS. The CDR3 coding sequence is TGTGCCAGCAGTGGGGGACATCTACCTAATGAAAAACTGTTTTTT. It encodes CASSGGHLPNEKLFF.

The chain combines TRBV5-1 with TRBJ2-6; 12 nucleotides agree with TRBD2. The trim removed 4 bases at V and 0 bases at J, leaving 8 bases unmatched. This CDR3 is 19 amino acids long. CDR1 SGHRS and CDR2 YFSETQ come from the germline V gene. The CDR3 protein is CASSRWTSGDHSGANVLTF. As DNA, the CDR3 is TGCGCCAGCAGCCGGTGGACTAGCGGGGACCACTCTGGGGCCAACGTCCTGACTTTC.

The chain carries TRBV7-9 and TRBJ2-7; TRBD1 aligns across 9 bases. Per germline, CDR1 SEHNR and CDR2 FQNEAQ (reference sequence). Losses at the gene ends were 0 bases for V and 7 bases for J; bases not matched to a gene: 4. The CDR3 runs 14 residues. In DNA, the CDR3 is TGTGCCAGCAGCTTAGCACAGGGGGCTGGAGAGCAGTACTTC. Protein sequence: CASSLAQGAGEQYF.

The chain has TRBV28 and TRBJ1-2, with 9 bases fitting TRBD1. The CDR3 covers 16 residues. Losses at the gene ends were 5 bases for V and 0 bases for J; bases not matched to a gene: 7. The V gene's germline CDR1 is MDHEN and CDR2 SYDVKM. The CDR3 DNA sequence: TGTGCCAGCAGTACCTCTCGACAGGGGGCTAACTATGGCTACACCTTC. Amino acids: CASSTSRQGANYGYTF.

The genes are TRBV6-2 or TRBV6-3 and TRBJ2-5, with 8 bases identical to TRBD2. Germline V gene lookup returns CDR1 MNHEY and CDR2 SVGEGT. This CDR3 has 16 amino acids. Trimming cost V 6 bases and J 2 bases; bases outside gene matches: 11. This CDR3 is CASSPPNGGGQETQYF. CDR3 nucleotides: TGTGCCAGCAGCCCCCCGAACGGGGGGGGACAAGAGACCCAGTACTTC.

Remarks on this clone: Distinct nucleotide sequences in the sample also encode this CDR3. The chain links TRBV18 to TRBJ2-7; the D is unclear. The V gene lost 0 bases and the J gene lost 2 bases, with 5 bases spanning the gap. Per the germline V gene, CDR1 is KGHSH and CDR2 is LQKENI. The CDR3 sequence is 13 residues long. CDR3 protein: CASSPPSTYEQYF. CDR3 in DNA: TGTGCCAGCTCACCACCCAGTACCTACGAGCAGTACTTC.

The chain links TRBV19 to TRBJ2-7; possibly TRBD1 for D (6 bases). CDR1 LNHDA and CDR2 SQIVND come from the germline V gene (reference sequence). The V gene lost 6 bases and the J gene lost 0 bases, with 15 bases spanning the gap. The CDR3 is made up of 15 amino acids. CDR3 amino acids: CASSTHRDVSYEQYF. CDR3 DNA sequence: TGTGCCAGTAGCACGCACAGGGATGTCTCCTACGAGCAGTACTTC. The variable domain in full, completed from reference TRBV19 and TRBJ2-7, reads DGGITQSPKYLFRKEGQNVTLSCEQNLNHDAMYWYRQDPGQGLRLIYYSQIVNDFQKGDIAEGYSVSREKKESFPLTVTSAQKNPTAFYLCASSTHRDVSYEQYFGPGTRLTVT.

This chain connects TRBV7-8 to TRBJ1-2; D remains ambiguous. The germline V gene has CDR1 SGHVS and CDR2 FQNEAQ. The CDR3 extends over 19 amino acids. V lost 5 bases and J lost 2, with 27 bases in between. The CDR3 DNA reads TGTGCCAGCAGCCAAAACGTAGGACGACGGGGAGGAGGCAACTATGGCTACACCTTC. It specifies CASSQNVGRRGGGNYGYTF.

The chain carries TRBV12-5 and TRBJ1-2; 7 positions match TRBD1. CDR1 LGHNT and CDR2 FRNRAP come from the germline V gene. Trimming at V came to 6 bases and at J to 8 bases, leaving 9 bases not matched to a gene. CDR3 length: 13 amino acids. The CDR3: CASGETGLGGYTF. CDR3 sequence (DNA): TGTGCTAGTGGCGAGACAGGGCTGGGAGGCTACACCTTC.

The chain links TRBV25-1 to TRBJ1-3; D is uncertain. The V end lost 5 bases, the J end lost 0 bases, and 17 bases lay between the germline ends. The CDR3 spans 17 residues. Germline-derived CDR1 and CDR2 are MGHDK and SYGVNS. The CDR3 bases are TGTGCCAGCAGTTCTTCCGCCGGGAGTAGCTCTGGAAACACCATATATTTT. It specifies CASSSSAGSSSGNTIYF.

This sequence joins TRBV15 and TRBJ1-1; D is undetermined. The length of the CDR3 is 15 residues. Germline-derived CDR1 and CDR2 are LNHNV and YYDKDF (reference sequence). Trimming took 4 bases from V and 2 from J, leaving 14 bases between them. CDR3 sequence: CATSTIQFLNTEAFF. For the CDR3, the DNA is TGTGCCACCAGCACCATACAGTTCCTTAACACTGAAGCTTTCTTT.

This rearrangement joins TRBV30 to TRBJ1-5; the D gene is possibly TRBD1 (5 bases). Germline CDR1 GTSNPN, CDR2 SVGIG (reference sequence). This CDR3 spans 13 amino acids. V gave up 3 bases and J gave up 1 base, with 7 bases separating them. The DNA for the CDR3 is TGTGCCTGGAGCAGGGCCAGCAATCAGCCCCAGCATTTT. Its translation is CAWSRASNQPQHF.

V and J are TRBV5-6 and TRBJ1-1; D is ambiguous. Germline CDR1 SGHDT, CDR2 YYEEEE. The V end was cut by 4 bases, the J end by 7 bases, with 14 bases between. The CDR3 has 13 residues. The CDR3 DNA reads TGTGCCAGCAGCCCGGGCGGGGTAAGTGAAGCTTTCTTT. It specifies CASSPGGVSEAFF. The whole variable domain, filled in from reference TRBV5-6 and TRBJ1-1, reads DAGVTQSPTHLIKTRGQQVTLRCSPKSGHDTVSWYQQALGQGPQFIFQYYEEEERQRGNFPDRFSGHQFPNYSSELNVNALLLGDSALYLCASSPGGVSEAFFGQGTRLTVV.

The chain combines TRBV30 with TRBJ1-2; tentatively, D is TRBD1 (6 bases). CDR1 is GTSNPN, CDR2 SVGIG, per germline (reference sequence). V lost 0 bases and J lost 7, with 12 bases in between. The length of the CDR3 is 13 residues. CDR3 sequence (DNA): TGTGCCTGGAGTGTACGGACAGACCTTGGCTACACCTTC. It encodes CAWSVRTDLGYTF.